One sample yielded the 3 T cell receptor beta chains listed below, sequenced in a study of blood T cell repertoires in COVID-19 (dated by TCRdb to 2020 to 2021). The receptor library was made with the immunoSEQ multiplex PCR assay. Here the immuneACCESS table is served through TCRdb, limited to in-frame sequences with V and J called. Missing clones are a known gap in these copies; in checked studies unresolved V genes cover under half, and the rest lacks a known reason. Counted in this sample were 120,000 or so clones; more than 75% of them appeared once. 1.5% of the sample is taken by the ten largest. What was sequenced was peripheral blood. Source of these receptors: a human donor in a cohort sampled during active COVID-19.

This chain links TRBV2 with TRBJ2-3; 11 bases match TRBD2. This CDR3 is 16 amino acids long. CDR1 SNHLY and CDR2 FYNNEI come from the germline V gene. V shed 1 base and J 5 bases; nucleotides not matched to a gene: 5. The CDR3 here is CASSEEASGGKDTQYF. CDR3 bases: TGTGCCAGCAGTGAAGAGGCTAGCGGGGGGAAAGATACGCAGTATTTT.

This chain joins TRBV5-4 and TRBJ2-2; possibly TRBD2 for D (6 bases). V lost 4 bases, J lost 5 bases, and 12 bases lay in between. Germline V gives CDR1 SGHNT, CDR2 YYREEE (reference sequence). The CDR3 sequence is 14 residues long. The CDR3 is CASSPRDSTGELFF. In nucleotides, the CDR3 is TGTGCCAGCAGCCCGCGGGATTCAACCGGGGAGCTGTTTTTT.

The chain couples TRBV27 to TRBJ1-4; 7 nucleotides agree with TRBD1. The V gene end was trimmed by 2 bases and the J gene end by 0 bases; junction bases not matched to a gene: 9. Germline loops: CDR1 MNHEY, CDR2 SMNVEV (reference sequence). The length of the CDR3 is 18 residues. The CDR3 region is CASSLIGSGGATNEKLFF. The CDR3, as DNA: TGTGCCAGCAGTTTAATCGGTTCAGGGGGAGCAACTAATGAAAAACTGTTTTTT.